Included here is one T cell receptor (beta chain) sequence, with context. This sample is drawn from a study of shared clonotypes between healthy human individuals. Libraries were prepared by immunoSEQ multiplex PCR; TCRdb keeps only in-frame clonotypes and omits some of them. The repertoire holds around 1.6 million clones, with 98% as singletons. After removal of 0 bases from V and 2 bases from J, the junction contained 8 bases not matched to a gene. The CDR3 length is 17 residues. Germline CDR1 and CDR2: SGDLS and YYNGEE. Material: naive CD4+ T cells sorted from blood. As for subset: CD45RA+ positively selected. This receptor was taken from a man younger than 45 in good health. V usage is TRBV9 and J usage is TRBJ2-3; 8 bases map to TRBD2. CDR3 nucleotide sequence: TGTGCCAGCAGCGTAGAAGGGAGCGGGAGACCCACAGATACGCAGTATTTT. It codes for CASSVEGSGRPTDTQYF.